A single sample gave rise to the 15 T cell receptor beta chains below, sequenced in a study of shared clonotypes between healthy human individuals. The repertoire was sequenced with immunoSEQ multiplex PCR; TCRdb's copy has only in-frame clones and lacks some. Among 2.5 million or so clones listed, 90% to 95% were seen once. The sample consisted of naive CD4+ T cells sorted from blood. Subset of the sample: CD45RA+ positively selected. The receptors originated from a man between 18 and 35 years old in good health.

The J gene is TRBJ2-3, the V gene TRBV6-6, with 8 bases identical to TRBD1. J gave up 2 bases and V 5 bases, and 6 bases lay outside the gene matches. The CDR3 has 15 amino acids. Looked up from germline, CDR1 is MNHNY and CDR2 is SVGAGI (reference sequence). The CDR3 is CASSTRQGNTDTQYF. The CDR3 bases are TGTGCCAGCAGTACCCGACAGGGGAACACAGATACGCAGTATTTT.

Concerning this clone itself: The sample carries other DNA sequences with the same CDR3. The V call is TRBV9, the J call TRBJ2-2; 9 bases agree with TRBD2. This CDR3 has 16 amino acids. The V gene end was trimmed by 3 bases and the J gene end by 0 bases; junction bases not matched to a gene: 3. Looked up from germline, CDR1 is SGDLS and CDR2 is YYNGEE. CDR3 coding DNA: TGTGCCAGCAGCGCCCGACTAGCGGCGAACACCGGGGAGCTGTTTTTT. This gives the protein CASSARLAANTGELFF.

This sequence joins TRBV11-2 and TRBJ2-3, with TRBD1 matching 8 bases. The CDR3 is made up of 14 amino acids. The V gene end was trimmed by 4 bases and the J gene end by 7 bases; junction bases not matched to a gene: 7. CDR1 and CDR2 from the germline V gene are SGHAT and FQNNGV. The DNA for the CDR3 is TGTGCCAGCAGCTCAGGGGGCCCAGAGTATACGCAGTATTTT. Its protein is CASSSGGPEYTQYF.

V and J are TRBV10-3 and TRBJ2-5; the match to TRBD1 covers 7 bases. This CDR3 has 16 amino acids. With V trimmed by 0 bases and J by 1 base, 5 bases remained unmatched. Germline CDR1 ENHRY, CDR2 SYGVKD. CDR3 amino acids: CAISESGGQIQETQYF. DNA of the CDR3: TGTGCCATCAGTGAGTCAGGGGGACAGATCCAAGAGACCCAGTACTTC.

The chain carries TRBV6-6 and TRBJ2-7; D ambiguous. The CDR3 is 12 residues long. CDR1 MNHNY and CDR2 SVGAGI come from the germline V gene (reference sequence). Trimming pared 2 bases from V and 4 bases from J, leaving 6 bases between. The CDR3 sequence: CASSYVGYEQYF. The CDR3 DNA follows: TGTGCCAGCAGTTACGTAGGGTACGAGCAGTACTTC.

V usage is TRBV10-3 and J usage is TRBJ2-7; 7 nucleotides agree with TRBD2. CDR3 length: 12 residues. The germline V gene has CDR1 ENHRY and CDR2 SYGVKD. The V segment lost 8 bases and the J segment 2 bases; nucleotides outside the gene matches: 3. The CDR3 loop is CAIGRETYEQYF. CDR3 DNA: TGTGCCATCGGGCGGGAGACCTACGAGCAGTACTTC.

This chain links TRBV5-6 with TRBJ1-3, with D unresolved. V lost 3 bases and J 0 bases, leaving 7 bases between the germline ends. Looked up from germline, CDR1 is SGHDT and CDR2 is YYEEEE. This CDR3 has 14 residues. The CDR3 nucleotides are TGTGCCAGCAGCTCATCAGGCTCTGGAAACACCATATATTTT. This translates into CASSSSGSGNTIYF. The full variable domain, completed using reference TRBV5-6 and TRBJ1-3, is DAGVTQSPTHLIKTRGQQVTLRCSPKSGHDTVSWYQQALGQGPQFIFQYYEEEERQRGNFPDRFSGHQFPNYSSELNVNALLLGDSALYLCASSSSGSGNTIYFGEGSWLTVV.

V and J are TRBV6-1 and TRBJ1-4; TRBD1 aligns across 7 bases. J gave up 8 bases and V 6 bases, and 12 bases lay outside the gene matches. Germline CDR1 and CDR2: MNHNS and SASEGT. The CDR3 consists of 15 residues. The CDR3 nucleotides read TGTGCCAGCAGGACGCCGACAGGGATTTACGAAAAACTGTTTTTT. It translates to CASRTPTGIYEKLFF.

The CDR3 spells CASSPVGGVEQFF. The CDR3 DNA reads as TGTGCCAGCAGCCCCGTGGGTGGGGTCGAGCAGTTCTTC. The genes are TRBV11-2 and TRBJ2-1; D not resolved. This CDR3 is 13 amino acids long. Trimming stripped 5 bases from V and 10 bases from J, with 15 bases between. Germline-derived CDR1 and CDR2 are SGHAT and FQNNGV. Based on the CDR3 plus reference TRBV11-2 and TRBJ2-1, the full variable domain is EAGVAQSPRYKIIEKRQSVAFWCNPISGHATLYWYQQILGQGPKLLIQFQNNGVVDDSQLPKDRFSAERLKGVDSTLKIQPAKLEDSAVYLCASSPVGGVEQFFGPGTRLTVL.

V and J are TRBV30 and TRBJ1-2, with a possible D match to TRBD1 (5 bases). CDR1 and CDR2 from the germline V gene are GTSNPN and SVGIG (reference sequence). The CDR3 is made up of 12 amino acids. Trimming shortened V by 3 bases and J by 8 bases, and 13 bases separated the two germline ends. The CDR3 here is CAWSRGPGGYTF. The CDR3 DNA sequence: TGTGCCTGGAGCCGGGGCCCTGGAGGCTACACCTTC.

Only a few counts were recorded for this clone. The chain employs TRBV19 and TRBJ1-4; the D is unclear. Deletions cut 5 bases from V and 8 bases from J, with 15 bases between. The CDR3 extends over 14 amino acids. CDR1 LNHDA and CDR2 SQIVND come from the germline V gene (reference sequence). DNA of the CDR3: TGTGCCAGTAGTGTGGGTGTTGGTGGAGAAAAACTGTTTTTT. Protein product: CASSVGVGGEKLFF.

The CDR3 bases are TGTGCCAGTAGTATACAGGGAGTTCAGGATACGCAGTATTTT. Translation: CASSIQGVQDTQYF. This sequence joins TRBV19 and TRBJ2-3; D possibly matches TRBD1 or TRBD2 (5 bases each). Germline V gene sequence: CDR1 LNHDA, CDR2 SQIVND (reference sequence). Trimming removed 2 bases at V and 6 bases at J, with 12 bases between. The CDR3 sequence is 14 residues long. The variable domain in full, with the rest retrieved from reference TRBV19 and TRBJ2-3, is DGGITQSPKYLFRKEGQNVTLSCEQNLNHDAMYWYRQDPGQGLRLIYYSQIVNDFQKGDIAEGYSVSREKKESFPLTVTSAQKNPTAFYLCASSIQGVQDTQYFGPGTRLTVL.

The CDR3 is CAISGGVHGGEDGYTF. For the CDR3, the DNA is TGTGCCATCAGTGGGGGCGTGCACGGAGGAGAGGACGGCTACACCTTC. The chain has TRBV10-3 and TRBJ1-2, with D maybe TRBD1 (5 bases). The germline V gene encodes CDR1 ENHRY and CDR2 SYGVKD. The CDR3 is 16 amino acids. Deletions cut 4 bases from V and 8 bases from J, with 23 bases between.

This clone was picked up one time. V and J are TRBV6-4 and TRBJ2-1; TRBD2 aligns across 8 bases. Germline V gene lookup returns CDR1 MRHNA and CDR2 SNTAGT. CDR3 length: 23 amino acids. V lost 0 bases to trimming and J lost 6 bases; unmatched junction nucleotides: 28. The CDR3, as DNA: TGTGCCAGCAGTGACTCGATGTTTGCCGGGACTAGACCATCTACCCCCCCACCCAATGAGCAGTTCTTC. It encodes CASSDSMFAGTRPSTPPPNEQFF.

The V and J genes are TRBV6-1 and TRBJ1-3; possible D gene TRBD1, 5 bases. Germline values: CDR1 MNHNS, CDR2 SASEGT. The CDR3 sequence is 15 residues long. V lost 7 bases to trimming and J lost 0 bases, with 13 bases between them. The CDR3 DNA sequence: TGTGCCAGCATCGGTGGGGCCGTCTCTGGAAACACCATATATTTT. Protein sequence: CASIGGAVSGNTIYF.